The source of this T cell receptor (beta chain) is a study of T-cell memory formation after mild COVID-19. About the research overall: TCR clusters were largely donor specific.

There are a few counts of this clonotype. The antigen is unknown. The trim removed 7 bases at V and 6 bases at J, leaving 9 bases unmatched. Germline lookup yields CDR1 SNHLY and CDR2 FYNNEI. The CDR3 is 15 residues long. Study results and caveats: While clones contracting from day 15 to 85 were balanced between CD4 and CD8, later expanders leaned CD4+. Shrinking CD4+ clones resided mostly in CM and EM, and CD8+ ones in EMRA.

One entry per CDR3 protein results from TCRdb running MiXCR on the 5' RACE reads. The table has about 340,000 distinct CDR3 sequences, roughly 14% seen once. Sequenced: PBMCs or a T cell subset sorted from them (not recorded which). This chain uses TRBV2 with TRBJ2-2; TRBD1 aligns across 9 bases. The sequence was collected from a man aged 18 to 29 who had mild COVID-19 (a few samples of this study predate the infection). Cell type and time point are not known. CDR3: CASTRTGGRSGELFF. CDR3 in DNA: TGTGCCAGCACCCGCACAGGGGGCAGATCCGGGGAGCTGTTTTTT.